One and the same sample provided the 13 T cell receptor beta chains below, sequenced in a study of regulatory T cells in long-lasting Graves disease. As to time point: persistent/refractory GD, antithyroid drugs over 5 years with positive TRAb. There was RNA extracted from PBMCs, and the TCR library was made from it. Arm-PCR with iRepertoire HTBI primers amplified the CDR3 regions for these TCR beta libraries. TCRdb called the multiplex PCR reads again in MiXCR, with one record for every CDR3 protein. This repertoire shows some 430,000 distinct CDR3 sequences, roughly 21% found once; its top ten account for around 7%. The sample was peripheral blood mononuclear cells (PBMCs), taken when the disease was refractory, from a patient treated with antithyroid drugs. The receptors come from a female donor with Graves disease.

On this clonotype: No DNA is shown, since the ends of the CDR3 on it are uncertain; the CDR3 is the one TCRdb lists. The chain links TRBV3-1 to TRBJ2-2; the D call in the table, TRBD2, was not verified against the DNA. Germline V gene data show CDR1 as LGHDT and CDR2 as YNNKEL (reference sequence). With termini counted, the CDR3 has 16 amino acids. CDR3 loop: CASSPLAGTGPGSCFF.

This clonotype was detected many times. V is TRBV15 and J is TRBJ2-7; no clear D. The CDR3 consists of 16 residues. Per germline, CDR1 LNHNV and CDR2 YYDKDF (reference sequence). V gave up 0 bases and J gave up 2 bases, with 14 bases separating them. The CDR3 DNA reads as TGTGCCACCAGCAGAGATTATGGCAGGACCGCCTACGAGCAGTACTTC. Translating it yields CATSRDYGRTAYEQYF.

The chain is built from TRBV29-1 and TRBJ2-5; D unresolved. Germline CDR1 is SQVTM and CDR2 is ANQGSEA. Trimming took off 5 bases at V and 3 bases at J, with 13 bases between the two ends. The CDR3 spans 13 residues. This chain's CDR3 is CSVLRLVKETQYF. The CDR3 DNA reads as TGCAGCGTTCTGAGACTGGTAAAAGAGACCCAGTACTTC.

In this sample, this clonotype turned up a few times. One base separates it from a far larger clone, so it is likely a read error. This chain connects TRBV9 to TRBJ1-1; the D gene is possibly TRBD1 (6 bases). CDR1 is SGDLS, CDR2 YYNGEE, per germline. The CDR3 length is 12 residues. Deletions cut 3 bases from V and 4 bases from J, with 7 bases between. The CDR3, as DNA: TGTGCCAGCAGCGCAGGGGCCACTGAAGCTTTCTTT. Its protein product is CASSAGATEAFF.

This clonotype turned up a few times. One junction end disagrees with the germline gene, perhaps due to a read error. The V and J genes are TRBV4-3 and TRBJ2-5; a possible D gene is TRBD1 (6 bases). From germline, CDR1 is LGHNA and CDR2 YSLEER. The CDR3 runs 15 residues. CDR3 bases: TGCGCCAGCAGCCGCCTACATGGGGGACAAGAGGCCCAGTACTTC. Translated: CASSRLHGGQEAQYF.

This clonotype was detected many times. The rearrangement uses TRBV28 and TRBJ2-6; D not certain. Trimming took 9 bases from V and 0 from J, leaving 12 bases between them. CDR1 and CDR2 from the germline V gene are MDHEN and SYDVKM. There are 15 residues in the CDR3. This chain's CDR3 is CASSTIGSGANVLTF. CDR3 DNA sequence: TGTGCCAGTTCGACAATCGGCTCTGGGGCCAACGTCCTGACTTTC.

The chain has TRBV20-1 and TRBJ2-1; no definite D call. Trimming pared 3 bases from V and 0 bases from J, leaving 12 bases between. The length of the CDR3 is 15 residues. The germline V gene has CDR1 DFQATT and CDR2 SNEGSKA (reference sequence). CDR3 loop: CSASMPWSSYNEQFF. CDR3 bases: TGCAGTGCTAGTATGCCTTGGAGCTCCTACAATGAGCAGTTCTTC.

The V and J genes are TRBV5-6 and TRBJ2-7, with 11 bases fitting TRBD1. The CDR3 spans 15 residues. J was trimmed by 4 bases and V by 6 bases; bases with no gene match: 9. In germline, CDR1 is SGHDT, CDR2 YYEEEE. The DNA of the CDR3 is TGTGCCAGCACCCCCCGGGACAGGGGGGATTACGAGCAGTACTTC. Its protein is CASTPRDRGDYEQYF.

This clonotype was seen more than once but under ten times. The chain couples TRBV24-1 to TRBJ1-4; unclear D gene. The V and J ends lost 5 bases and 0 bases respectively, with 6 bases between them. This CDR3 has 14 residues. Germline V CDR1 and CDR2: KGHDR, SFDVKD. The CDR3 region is CATSGGATNEKLFF. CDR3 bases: TGTGCCACCAGTGGAGGTGCAACTAATGAAAAACTGTTTTTT.

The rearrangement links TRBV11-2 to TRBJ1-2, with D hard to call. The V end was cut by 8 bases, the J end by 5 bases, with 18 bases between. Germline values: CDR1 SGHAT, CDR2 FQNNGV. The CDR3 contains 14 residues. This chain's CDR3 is CASGPGRKRYGYTF. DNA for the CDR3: TGTGCCAGCGGACCCGGTCGGAAACGATATGGCTACACCTTC.

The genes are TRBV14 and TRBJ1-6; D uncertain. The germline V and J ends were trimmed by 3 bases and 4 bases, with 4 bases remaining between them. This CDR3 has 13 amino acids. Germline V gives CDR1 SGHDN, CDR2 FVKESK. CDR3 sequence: CASSQVYNSPLHF. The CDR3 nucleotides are TGTGCCAGCAGCCAGGTTTATAATTCACCCCTCCACTTT. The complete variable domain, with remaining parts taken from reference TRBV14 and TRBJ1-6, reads EAGVTQFPSHSVIEKGQTVTLRCDPISGHDNLYWYRRVMGKEIKFLLHFVKESKQDESGMPNNRFLAERTGGTYSTLKVQPAELEDSGVYFCASSQVYNSPLHFGNGTRLTVT.

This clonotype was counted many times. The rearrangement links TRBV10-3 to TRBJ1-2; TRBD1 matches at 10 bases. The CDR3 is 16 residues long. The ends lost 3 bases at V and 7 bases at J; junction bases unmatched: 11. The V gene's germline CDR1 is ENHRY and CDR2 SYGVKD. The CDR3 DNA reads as TGTGCCATCAGTGATGGACAGGGGGTGGCCTTGGGTGGCTACACCTTC. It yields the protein CAISDGQGVALGGYTF.

The DNA for the CDR3 is TGCGCCAGCAGCTTTGGACAGAAATACGAGCAGTACTTC. Translation gives CASSFGQKYEQYF. The chain couples TRBV4-1 to TRBJ2-7; perhaps TRBD1 as D (6 bases). Germline V gene data show CDR1 as MGHRA and CDR2 as YSYEKL. The CDR3 contains 13 residues. Trimming left V 5 bases short and J 4 bases short, with 12 bases between.